The next 11 T cell receptor beta chains were all read from a single sample in a study of blood T cells in healthy people across ages. A J-beta primer mix and a sample-barcoded 5' primer were used in a second PCR of about 6 to 12 cycles. TCRdb re-derived calls from the 5' RACE reads in MiXCR, one entry per CDR3 protein. The repertoire has roughly 1.9 million distinct CDR3 sequences, roughly two fifths of them found once; the top ten carry under 30%. The sequenced material came from blood. The receptors were gathered from a human donor in good health.

This rearrangement joins TRBV29-1 to TRBJ1-2; D remains ambiguous. V lost 4 bases, J lost 5 bases, and 8 bases lay in between. The CDR3 has 11 residues. In germline, CDR1 is SQVTM, CDR2 ANQGSEA. The CDR3 reads CSVGNGYGYTF. The CDR3 nucleotides read TGCAGCGTTGGGAATGGGTATGGCTACACCTTC. Combining the CDR3 with reference TRBV29-1 and TRBJ1-2 gives the whole variable domain SAVISQKPSRDICQRGTSLTIQCQVDSQVTMMFWYRQQPGQSLTLIATANQGSEATYESGFVIDKFPISRPNLTFSTLTVSNMSPEDSSIYLCSVGNGYGYTFGSGTRLTVV.

In its sample, this clonotype was seen a few times. The rearrangement uses TRBV7-9 and TRBJ2-1; D is perhaps TRBD1 (6 bases). Trimming pared 6 bases from V and 7 bases from J, leaving 25 bases between. CDR1 is SEHNR and CDR2 is FQNEAQ in the germline V gene (reference sequence). The CDR3 length is 17 residues. The CDR3 DNA sequence: TGTGCCAGCAGTCGTCGTCCACCAGGACAGCGTAGTAATGAGCAGTTCTTC. Protein: CASSRRPPGQRSNEQFF.

The chain combines TRBV4-1 with TRBJ1-6; no definite D call. The ends were cut back, 0 bases at V and 8 bases at J, with 17 bases in the middle. Germline V lookup: CDR1 MGHRA, CDR2 YSYEKL. The CDR3 length is 17 residues. The CDR3 DNA is TGCGCCAGCAGCCAAGAGGCGACGGGAGTGGATTATTCACCCCTCCACTTT. Protein sequence: CASSQEATGVDYSPLHF.

The J gene is TRBJ1-1, the V gene TRBV7-6, with D perhaps matching TRBD1 (6 bases). Trimming shortened V by 1 base and J by 4 bases, and 16 bases separated the two germline ends. The length of the CDR3 is 16 residues. Germline values: CDR1 SGHVS, CDR2 FNYEAQ. DNA for the CDR3: TGTGCCAGCAGCTTAGAGGTTCCAGGGGTTGGCACTGAAGCTTTCTTT. It is translated as CASSLEVPGVGTEAFF.

V usage is TRBV7-3 and J usage is TRBJ2-1; 9 positions agree with TRBD2. The CDR3 consists of 13 residues. The germline gives CDR1 SGHTA, CDR2 FQGTGA. V gave up 5 bases and J gave up 6 bases; unmatched junction bases: 2. The CDR3 loop is CASSGGGANEQFF. CDR3 DNA: TGTGCCAGCAGCGGCGGGGGGGCCAATGAGCAGTTCTTC.

The rearrangement uses TRBV3-1 and TRBJ2-1, with D possibly matching TRBD2 (5 bases). The V and J ends lost 3 bases and 4 bases respectively, with 19 bases between them. CDR1 and CDR2 from the germline V gene are LGHDT and YNNKEL (reference sequence). The CDR3 contains 17 residues. CDR3: CASSQRPLDGVYNEQFF. CDR3 bases: TGTGCCAGCAGCCAGCGCCCACTAGATGGGGTTTACAATGAGCAGTTCTTC.

The sample holds a few counts of this clonotype. The chain links TRBV29-1 to TRBJ2-1, with 7 bases aligning to TRBD2. This CDR3 is 15 amino acids long. Germline CDR1 reads SQVTM; CDR2 reads ANQGSEA. The ends lost 6 bases at V and 1 base at J; junction bases unmatched: 9. The CDR3 DNA reads as TGCAGCGTAGAGAGCGGGGAGGGATCCTACAATGAGCAGTTCTTC. Protein sequence: CSVESGEGSYNEQFF.

This sequence joins TRBV20-1 and TRBJ2-5; perhaps D is TRBD1 or TRBD2 (5 bases each). The CDR3 sequence is 14 residues long. Per germline, CDR1 DFQATT and CDR2 SNEGSKA (reference sequence). Trimming removed 1 base from V and 5 bases from J, with 14 bases in between. The CDR3 reads CSARGATGTETQYF. The CDR3 DNA reads as TGCAGTGCTAGAGGGGCCACCGGGACGGAGACCCAGTACTTC.

The rearrangement joins TRBV25-1 to TRBJ1-4; TRBD1 aligns across 9 bases. V shed 1 base and J 7 bases; nucleotides not matched to a gene: 4. Germline loops: CDR1 MGHDK, CDR2 SYGVNS. CDR3 size: 15 residues. For the CDR3, the DNA is TGTGCCAGCAGTGAATGGGGGACAGGGCGTGAAAAACTGTTTTTT. Protein: CASSEWGTGREKLFF.

A single count supports this clonotype. A much larger clonotype is one base distant, so this may be a read error. The J gene is TRBJ1-1, the V gene TRBV7-2; D gene ambiguous. Germline values: CDR1 SGHTA, CDR2 FQGNSA. There are 15 residues in the CDR3. V gave up 6 bases and J gave up 3 bases, with 17 bases separating them. Written as DNA, the CDR3 is TGTGCCAGCAGGTATATCCAGAGAGTCCACACTGAAGCTTTCTTT. This sequence encodes CASRYIQRVHTEAFF. The full variable domain, rest sourced from reference TRBV7-2 and TRBJ1-1, is GAGVSQSPSNKVTEKGKDVELRCDPISGHTALYWYRQSLGQGLEFLIYFQGNSAPDKSGLPSDRFSAERTGGSVSTLTIQRTQQEDSAVYLCASRYIQRVHTEAFFGQGTRLTVV.

This clonotype was found a few times. V is TRBV2 and J is TRBJ2-7, with TRBD1 as a possible D gene (5 bases). Germline CDR1 is SNHLY and CDR2 is FYNNEI. This CDR3 region has 12 residues. The V end was cut by 8 bases, the J end by 2 bases, with 10 bases between. CDR3 in amino acids: CASGREPYEQYF. CDR3 nucleotides: TGTGCCAGCGGCAGGGAACCCTACGAGCAGTACTTC.